Below, 21 T cell receptor beta chains from the same sample are listed, as sequenced in a study of T cell responses to AZD1222 COVID-19 vaccine. Only in-frame clones appear in the TCRdb table, and some are missing; sequencing was by immunoSEQ multiplex PCR. Of 100,000 to 140,000 clones in the sample, about nine tenths were seen once. Material: peripheral blood, obtained on day 0 of AZD1222 vaccination. Every receptor here comes from an adult in good health.

V is TRBV7-2 and J is TRBJ2-3; 10 bases are shared with TRBD2. The V segment lost 4 bases and the J segment 3 bases; nucleotides outside the gene matches: 7. The germline gives CDR1 SGHTA, CDR2 FQGNSA. The CDR3 is made up of 16 amino acids. CDR3 sequence: CASSSSGSRATDTQYF. The DNA of the CDR3 is TGTGCCAGCAGCTCTAGCGGGAGCAGAGCTACAGATACGCAGTATTTT. Full variable domain (rest looked up from reference TRBV7-2 and TRBJ2-3): GAGVSQSPSNKVTEKGKDVELRCDPISGHTALYWYRQSLGQGLEFLIYFQGNSAPDKSGLPSDRFSAERTGGSVSTLTIQRTQQEDSAVYLCASSSSGSRATDTQYFGPGTRLTVL.

The count of this clone is one. V usage is TRBV25-1 and J usage is TRBJ1-2; D is ambiguous. In germline, CDR1 is MGHDK, CDR2 SYGVNS. Trimming stripped 7 bases from V and 7 bases from J, with 10 bases between. The CDR3 covers 11 residues. The DNA for the CDR3 is TGTGCCAGCAACGAAGACGGTGGCTACACCTTC. Protein sequence: CASNEDGGYTF.

This clone was seen a handful of times. V and J are TRBV7-9 and TRBJ1-2; D is ambiguous. V was pared by 0 bases and J by 1 base, with 9 bases between. The CDR3 loop spans 15 amino acids. The V gene's germline CDR1 is SEHNR and CDR2 FQNEAQ (reference sequence). The CDR3 nucleotides are TGTGCCAGCAGCTTAGCGCGTCGGGATAACTATGGCTACACCTTC. Protein sequence: CASSLARRDNYGYTF.

The chain uses TRBV7-9 and TRBJ1-2; D is unclear. V was pared by 5 bases and J by 0 bases, with 7 bases between. The CDR3 has 13 residues. The germline V gene has CDR1 SEHNR and CDR2 FQNEAQ (reference sequence). CDR3 DNA sequence: TGTGCCAGCAGCCGTGACACTAACTATGGCTACACCTTC. This gives the protein CASSRDTNYGYTF.

This clone turned up a few times. The V gene is TRBV11-3, the J gene TRBJ2-3; D may be TRBD1 or TRBD2 (5 bases each). The CDR3 extends over 15 amino acids. Trimming pared 5 bases from V and 5 bases from J, leaving 17 bases between. Germline-derived CDR1 and CDR2 are SGHNT and YENEEA. CDR3 in DNA: TGTGCCAGCAGCCGAGGGGAACAGTTTCAAGATACGCAGTATTTT. It is translated as CASSRGEQFQDTQYF.

CDR3 DNA sequence: TGTGCCAGCACTGGGACGGCCTATGGCTACACCTTC. Its protein is CASTGTAYGYTF. The chain uses TRBV25-1 and TRBJ1-2; D is perhaps TRBD1 (5 bases). The CDR3 is made up of 12 amino acids. With 7 bases removed from V and 4 bases from J, the gap between germline ends came to 10 bases. Germline CDR1 MGHDK, CDR2 SYGVNS.

The CDR3 region is CASSVDPGEKLFF. The CDR3 DNA sequence: TGTGCCAGCAGCGTAGATCCCGGTGAAAAACTGTTTTTT. This chain connects TRBV9 to TRBJ1-4, with no clear D. V gave up 0 bases and J gave up 7 bases, with 7 bases separating them. The germline V gene has CDR1 SGDLS and CDR2 YYNGEE. The CDR3 is made up of 13 amino acids.

The chain uses TRBV29-1 and TRBJ2-2; D possibly corresponds to TRBD1 (6 bases). The CDR3 totals 12 residues. Per the germline V gene, CDR1 is SQVTM and CDR2 is ANQGSEA. V was cut by 7 bases and J by 1 base, with 7 bases left in between. The CDR3 sequence: CSGGQNTGELFF. Here the CDR3 DNA reads TGCAGCGGGGGGCAGAACACCGGGGAGCTGTTTTTT.

The chain has TRBV7-2 and TRBJ1-1, with D unresolved. Per germline, CDR1 SGHTA and CDR2 FQGNSA. Deletions cut 5 bases from V and 1 base from J, with 14 bases between. The CDR3 has 15 amino acids. CDR3 coding DNA: TGTGCCAGCAGCCCCCCCCCGGGCCCGAACACTGAAGCTTTCTTT. It is translated as CASSPPPGPNTEAFF.

The chain is built from TRBV23-1 and TRBJ1-1, with D unclear. TRBV23-1 falls under the ORF class, with uncertain function. The CDR3 consists of 13 residues. V was cut by 8 bases and J by 4 bases, with 14 bases left in between. CDR3: CASAQPRVTEAFF. The CDR3 DNA is TGCGCCAGCGCCCAACCTAGGGTCACTGAAGCTTTCTTT.

The rearrangement uses TRBV7-2 and TRBJ2-1; TRBD1 matches 7 bases. Trimming cost V 5 bases and J 8 bases; bases outside gene matches: 9. CDR1 SGHTA and CDR2 FQGNSA come from the germline V gene. The CDR3 is 14 residues long. The CDR3 region is CASSPTYDRDEQFF. The CDR3 nucleotides are TGTGCCAGCAGCCCGACATACGACAGGGATGAGCAGTTCTTC.

The chain combines TRBV6-5 with TRBJ1-5; D is unresolved. CDR3 size: 15 residues. CDR1 and CDR2 (germline): MNHEY, SVGAGI. V lost 6 bases, J lost 0 bases, and 12 bases lay in between. In nucleotides, the CDR3 is TGTGCCAGCAGGCGGACCGCTGGTAGCAATCAGCCCCAGCATTTT. Its protein product is CASRRTAGSNQPQHF.

Points on this clone: This specimen includes other DNA sequences encoding the same CDR3. V usage is TRBV7-2 and J usage is TRBJ1-5, with D uncertain. The CDR3 sequence is 13 residues long. Per germline, CDR1 SGHTA and CDR2 FQGNSA. The ends were cut back, 2 bases at V and 4 bases at J, with 6 bases in the middle. The CDR3 region has the DNA TGTGCCAGCAGCTTAATCGATAATCAGCCCCAGCATTTT. It is translated as CASSLIDNQPQHF.

This chain joins TRBV11-3 and TRBJ2-5; D gene unclear. Germline lookup yields CDR1 SGHNT and CDR2 YENEEA. Trimming removed 5 bases at V and 7 bases at J, with 20 bases between. The CDR3 covers 15 residues. The CDR3 nucleotides read TGTGCCAGCAGCCGCTCTTCCTGGATCCCAAGGACCCAGTACTTC. It translates to CASSRSSWIPRTQYF. The complete variable domain, with remaining parts taken from reference TRBV11-3 and TRBJ2-5, reads EAGVVQSPRYKIIEKKQPVAFWCNPISGHNTLYWYLQNLGQGPELLIRYENEEAVDDSQLPKDRFSAERLKGVDSTLKIQPAELGDSAVYLCASSRSSWIPRTQYFGPGTRLLVL.

V gene TRBV4-3 combines with J gene TRBJ2-7; weak D call: TRBD2 (6 bases). This CDR3 has 16 residues. Looked up from germline, CDR1 is LGHNA and CDR2 is YSLEER. V lost 0 bases and J lost 4, with 16 bases in between. CDR3 nucleotides: TGCGCCAGCAGCCAAGAGTTCGGAGGGGTAGCTTACGAGCAGTACTTC. It translates to CASSQEFGGVAYEQYF.

The chain links TRBV24-1 to TRBJ2-1; 7 bases agree with TRBD2. After removal of 3 bases from V and 4 bases from J, the junction contained 2 bases not matched to a gene. The germline V gene encodes CDR1 KGHDR and CDR2 SFDVKD. The CDR3 has 14 residues. The CDR3 loop is CATSDPGGYNEQFF. The CDR3 nucleotides read TGTGCCACCAGTGATCCGGGGGGATACAATGAGCAGTTCTTC.

The chain is built from TRBV6-5 and TRBJ1-4, with TRBD1 matching 11 bases. This CDR3 comprises 13 residues. V was clipped by 11 bases and J by 8 bases; unmatched bases: 7. From germline, CDR1 is MNHEY and CDR2 SVGAGI. The CDR3 reads CAGGQGAREKLFF. The CDR3 DNA is TGTGCCGGTGGACAGGGGGCACGAGAAAAACTGTTTTTT.

The CDR3 region is CASSSTSDVVTDTQYF. For the CDR3, the DNA is TGTGCCAGCAGTTCCACCTCGGATGTCGTCACAGATACGCAGTATTTT. V gene TRBV6-2 or TRBV6-3 combines with J gene TRBJ2-3, with no clear D. Deletions cut 4 bases from V and 2 bases from J, with 16 bases between. CDR1 is MNHEY, CDR2 SVGEGT, per germline. The CDR3 runs 16 residues.

The chain recombines TRBV19 with TRBJ1-5, with D perhaps TRBD1 (6 bases). Trimming pared 5 bases from V and 7 bases from J, leaving 18 bases between. CDR1 LNHDA and CDR2 SQIVND come from the germline V gene (reference sequence). The CDR3 loop spans 15 amino acids. The CDR3 sequence: CASSGARGVWQPQHF. The CDR3 DNA reads as TGTGCCAGTAGTGGCGCCAGGGGAGTTTGGCAGCCCCAGCATTTT.

The chain uses TRBV11-2 and TRBJ2-6; D gene ambiguous. The germline V and J ends were trimmed by 5 bases and 2 bases, with 4 bases remaining between them. The CDR3 totals 13 residues. The germline V gene encodes CDR1 SGHAT and CDR2 FQNNGV. The CDR3 coding sequence is TGTGCCAGCAGCCGCCCTGGGGCCAACGTCCTGACTTTC. The encoded protein is CASSRPGANVLTF.

This clone has only one observation. The CDR3 protein is CASSQGGGTSSYEQYF. The CDR3 coding sequence is TGCGCCAGCAGCCAAGGTGGCGGGACAAGCTCCTACGAGCAGTACTTC. The chain recombines TRBV4-3 with TRBJ2-7, with D perhaps TRBD1 or TRBD2 (6 bases each). The length of the CDR3 is 16 residues. V was trimmed by 1 base and J by 0 bases, leaving 13 bases between them. Germline loops: CDR1 LGHNA, CDR2 YSLEER.